The 26 T cell receptor beta chains in this list originate from one sample, sequenced in a study of cytomegalovirus exposure and HLA in healthy donors. Here immunoSEQ multiplex PCR was the method, and the copy in TCRdb shows in-frame clones only, minus some. The data hold more than 95,000 clones, with approximately 90% observed a single time. Sequencing was carried out using PBMCs. These receptor sequences come from a man in his late teens or twenties in good health and CMV-seronegative.

The chain is built from TRBV6-6 and TRBJ2-7, with a possible D match to TRBD2 (6 bases). The CDR3 extends over 16 amino acids. Trimming took 6 bases from V and 6 from J, leaving 24 bases between them. From germline, CDR1 is MNHNY and CDR2 SVGAGI (reference sequence). For the CDR3, the DNA is TGTGCCAGCAGCCTACAATTCCGGACGGGAGCAGGCGAGCAGTACTTC. Translated: CASSLQFRTGAGEQYF.

The gene calls are TRBV5-1 and TRBJ2-7; possibly TRBD2 for D (5 bases). V lost 0 bases, J lost 9 bases, and 10 bases lay in between. Looked up from germline, CDR1 is SGHRS and CDR2 is YFSETQ. The CDR3 contains 12 residues. The CDR3 sequence is CASSLGGVVQYF. Here the CDR3 DNA reads TGCGCCAGCAGCTTGGGGGGAGTGGTGCAGTACTTC.

The V and J genes are TRBV10-2 and TRBJ2-7; TRBD2 matches at 9 bases. Looked up from germline, CDR1 is WSHSY and CDR2 is SAAADI. The length of the CDR3 is 14 residues. Trimming at V came to 4 bases and at J to 7 bases, leaving 8 bases not matched to a gene. The CDR3 is CASSGIAGEVEQYF. CDR3 nucleotide sequence: TGCGCCAGCAGTGGGATAGCGGGAGAGGTGGAGCAGTACTTC.

The count of this clone is one. The CDR3 loop is CASSVGGGSSYNEQFF. CDR3 coding DNA: TGTGCCAGCAGCGTAGGTGGCGGGAGCTCCTACAATGAGCAGTTCTTC. V usage is TRBV9 and J usage is TRBJ2-1; 7 nucleotides agree with TRBD2. After removal of 0 bases from V and 0 bases from J, the junction contained 3 bases not matched to a gene. Looked up from germline, CDR1 is SGDLS and CDR2 is YYNGEE. The CDR3 totals 16 residues.

The chain couples TRBV28 to TRBJ2-7; possibly TRBD2 for D (6 bases). The germline V gene encodes CDR1 MDHEN and CDR2 SYDVKM. The CDR3 runs to 15 residues. The germline V and J ends were trimmed by 3 bases and 3 bases, with 15 bases remaining between them. The chain's CDR3 is CASSFWDSTVYEQYF. The DNA for the CDR3 is TGTGCCAGCAGTTTTTGGGACTCAACCGTCTACGAGCAGTACTTC.

This chain uses TRBV7-8 with TRBJ2-3; TRBD2 matches 9 bases. Looked up from germline, CDR1 is SGHVS and CDR2 is FQNEAQ. The length of the CDR3 is 16 residues. V lost 3 bases, J lost 2 bases, and 6 bases stayed unmatched. DNA for the CDR3: TGTGCCAGCAGCTTTCTCTCTAGCGGGAACACAGATACGCAGTATTTT. Protein: CASSFLSSGNTDTQYF. Variable domain in full (rest from reference TRBV7-8 and TRBJ2-3): GAGVSQSPRYKVAKRGQDVALRCDPISGHVSLFWYQQALGQGPEFLTYFQNEAQLDKSGLPSDRFFAERPEGSVSTLKIQRTQQEDSAVYLCASSFLSSGNTDTQYFGPGTRLTVL.

The V call is TRBV27, the J call TRBJ1-5; D uncertain. The CDR3 totals 16 residues. Trimming took off 5 bases at V and 0 bases at J, with 14 bases between the two ends. Germline V lookup: CDR1 MNHEY, CDR2 SMNVEV (reference sequence). CDR3 sequence reads: CASSPEPLNSNQPQHF. The CDR3, as DNA: TGTGCCAGCAGTCCCGAGCCCCTAAATAGCAATCAGCCCCAGCATTTT.

This CDR3 is CASSSQDRRNEKLFF. The CDR3 bases are TGTGCCAGCAGTTCCCAGGATAGAAGAAATGAAAAACTGTTTTTT. The rearrangement joins TRBV12-1 to TRBJ1-4; TRBD1, the table's D call, lacks a check against the DNA. TRBV12-1 is a pseudogene locus. The CDR3 spans 15 residues.

This rearrangement joins TRBV11-2 to TRBJ1-3; the D is unclear. CDR3 length: 15 amino acids. V gave up 3 bases and J gave up 1 base, with 10 bases separating them. The germline gives CDR1 SGHAT, CDR2 FQNNGV. This CDR3 is CASSFLPPSGNTIYF. CDR3 bases: TGTGCCAGCAGCTTCCTTCCCCCTTCTGGAAACACCATATATTTT.

This clone was observed a single time. The chain recombines TRBV19 with TRBJ1-1; D perhaps matches TRBD1 (6 bases). The V end was cut by 5 bases, the J end by 0 bases, with 13 bases between. CDR1 is LNHDA and CDR2 is SQIVND in the germline V gene (reference sequence). This CDR3 contains 15 residues. For the CDR3, the DNA is TGTGCCAGTAGTCAGGACAGTGTTATGAACACTGAAGCTTTCTTT. This gives the protein CASSQDSVMNTEAFF.

The chain has TRBV30 and TRBJ1-4; 11 bases are a match to TRBD1. The CDR3 runs 14 residues. After removal of 5 bases from V and 8 bases from J, the junction contained 7 bases not matched to a gene. The germline V gene has CDR1 GTSNPN and CDR2 SVGIG (reference sequence). The CDR3 sequence: CAWFGQGAGEKLFF. CDR3 nucleotides: TGTGCCTGGTTCGGACAGGGGGCAGGAGAAAAACTGTTTTTT.

This chain links TRBV5-6 with TRBJ2-7, with a weak D call TRBD1 (7 bases). The CDR3 sequence is 14 residues long. From germline, CDR1 is SGHDT and CDR2 YYEEEE. Trimming removed 3 bases at V and 0 bases at J, with 10 bases between. The CDR3 is CASSWRDSSYEQYF. The CDR3 nucleotides read TGTGCCAGCAGCTGGCGGGACAGCTCCTACGAGCAGTACTTC.

The chain recombines TRBV28 with TRBJ2-1; possible D gene TRBD2, 6 bases. This CDR3 is 12 amino acids long. Germline V lookup: CDR1 MDHEN, CDR2 SYDVKM. Trimming removed 6 bases from V and 10 bases from J, with 13 bases in between. CDR3 sequence (DNA): TGTGCCAGCAGGGGAGGTCTAGCGGAGCAGTTCTTC. Translating gives CASRGGLAEQFF.

This sequence joins TRBV11-2 and TRBJ2-5; D may be TRBD1 (6 bases). V shed 2 bases and J shed 5 bases, with 15 bases lying between them. The V gene's germline CDR1 is SGHAT and CDR2 FQNNGV. The CDR3 loop spans 15 amino acids. The CDR3 sequence is CASSLMDGTSETQYF. The CDR3 DNA reads as TGTGCCAGCAGCTTAATGGACGGGACATCGGAGACCCAGTACTTC. Full variable domain (outside the CDR3, taken from reference TRBV11-2 and TRBJ2-5): EAGVAQSPRYKIIEKRQSVAFWCNPISGHATLYWYQQILGQGPKLLIQFQNNGVVDDSQLPKDRFSAERLKGVDSTLKIQPAKLEDSAVYLCASSLMDGTSETQYFGPGTRLLVL.

The V call is TRBV9, the J call TRBJ2-7; perhaps TRBD2 as D (6 bases). This CDR3 has 15 amino acids. Germline assignment: CDR1 SGDLS and CDR2 YYNGEE. V dropped 0 bases and J dropped 7 bases, with 17 bases sitting between them. Here the CDR3 reads CASSVGPTGDWEQYF. Here the CDR3 DNA reads TGTGCCAGCAGCGTAGGGCCCACGGGGGACTGGGAGCAGTACTTC.

This sequence joins TRBV28 and TRBJ1-5, with a possible D match to TRBD1 (6 bases). V lost 3 bases and J 4 bases, leaving 10 bases between the germline ends. Germline CDR1 and CDR2: MDHEN and SYDVKM. The CDR3 contains 14 residues. Here the CDR3 reads CASSLGGRNQPQHF. Written as DNA, the CDR3 is TGTGCCAGCAGTTTGGGGGGGCGAAATCAGCCCCAGCATTTT.

This clone appeared a single time. The chain's CDR3 is CASSYNSGGLPYEQYF. The CDR3 DNA sequence: TGTGCCAGCAGTTATAACTCAGGGGGACTTCCCTACGAGCAGTACTTC. The chain is built from TRBV6-5 and TRBJ2-7; D is possibly TRBD1 (7 bases). Trimming left V 3 bases short and J 2 bases short, with 17 bases between. The CDR3 loop spans 16 amino acids. Germline V gene lookup returns CDR1 MNHEY and CDR2 SVGAGI.

This clone was recorded a few times. The gene calls are TRBV2 and TRBJ2-2; 8 bases match TRBD2. The CDR3 runs 13 residues. Looked up from germline, CDR1 is SNHLY and CDR2 is FYNNEI. Trimming at V came to 7 bases and at J to 4 bases, leaving 2 bases not matched to a gene. The CDR3 is CASTSGSTGELFF. The CDR3 DNA follows: TGTGCCAGCACGAGCGGGAGCACCGGGGAGCTGTTTTTT.

This clone was counted a single time. The chain has TRBV5-1 and TRBJ1-1; 7 bases fit TRBD1. Per germline, CDR1 SGHRS and CDR2 YFSETQ. This CDR3 is 16 amino acids long. V lost 0 bases to trimming and J lost 0 bases; unmatched junction nucleotides: 5. The CDR3 region has the DNA TGCGCCAGCAGCTTGGCCTGGACAGGAATGAACACTGAAGCTTTCTTT. Translation gives CASSLAWTGMNTEAFF.

The chain combines TRBV11-1 with TRBJ2-1; 11 positions match TRBD2. Germline loops: CDR1 SGHAT, CDR2 FQDESV (reference sequence). This CDR3 contains 15 residues. With V trimmed by 5 bases and J by 9 bases, 9 bases remained unmatched. CDR3 DNA sequence: TGTGCCAGCAGCACCAAGACTAGCGGGACTCGTGAGCAGTTCTTC. Translation: CASSTKTSGTREQFF.

The rearrangement uses TRBV13 and TRBJ2-7; 11 bases match TRBD1. The CDR3 is 16 residues long. Germline V gives CDR1 PRHDT, CDR2 FYEKMQ (reference sequence). V lost 6 bases and J lost 5; bases outside the gene matches: 12. For the CDR3, the DNA is TGTGCCAGCAGTCGCCAGAAGGGGGACAGGGGGAACGAGCAGTACTTC. Its translation: CASSRQKGDRGNEQYF.

The chain couples TRBV7-2 to TRBJ1-2; 7 bases agree with TRBD1. The V gene's germline CDR1 is SGHTA and CDR2 FQGNSA. This CDR3 is built from 15 residues. With V trimmed by 3 bases and J by 5 bases, 9 bases remained unmatched. This CDR3 is CASSLNAGTDYGYTF. Here the CDR3 DNA reads TGTGCCAGCAGCTTGAACGCCGGGACAGATTATGGCTACACCTTC. The complete variable domain, with remaining parts taken from reference TRBV7-2 and TRBJ1-2, reads GAGVSQSPSNKVTEKGKDVELRCDPISGHTALYWYRQSLGQGLEFLIYFQGNSAPDKSGLPSDRFSAERTGGSVSTLTIQRTQQEDSAVYLCASSLNAGTDYGYTFGSGTRLTVV.

The V gene is TRBV11-3, the J gene TRBJ1-1; 9 bases agree with TRBD1. The CDR3 loop spans 14 amino acids. Trimming removed 4 bases from V and 8 bases from J; junction bases left unmatched: 8. Germline loops: CDR1 SGHNT, CDR2 YENEEA. For the CDR3, the DNA is TGTGCCAGCAGCTGGGGACAGGGATCTCCCGAAGCTTTCTTT. This sequence encodes CASSWGQGSPEAFF.

The gene calls are TRBV6-1 and TRBJ1-1; 10 bases line up with TRBD1. Trimming took 8 bases from V and 5 from J; bases not matched to a gene: 5. This CDR3 is 13 amino acids long. Germline-derived CDR1 and CDR2 are MNHNS and SASEGT. The CDR3, as DNA: TGTGCCAGCGCCGGGACAGGGGTTACTGAAGCTTTCTTT. As protein: CASAGTGVTEAFF.

This rearrangement joins TRBV11-2 to TRBJ2-7; 9 bases agree with TRBD2. Germline assignment: CDR1 SGHAT and CDR2 FQNNGV. The junction had 9 bases not matched to a gene; V was cut back by 5 bases and J by 4 bases. The CDR3 is 15 residues long. The CDR3 loop is CASSTTAGGGYEQYF. The CDR3 DNA is TGTGCCAGCAGCACTACAGCGGGAGGTGGGTACGAGCAGTACTTC.

This chain links TRBV6-5 with TRBJ2-7; the match to TRBD1 covers 9 bases. The germline V gene has CDR1 MNHEY and CDR2 SVGAGI. The CDR3 has 15 amino acids. The trim removed 5 bases at V and 3 bases at J, leaving 8 bases unmatched. CDR3: CASSKPGQGLYEQYF. The CDR3 DNA reads TGTGCCAGCAGTAAACCGGGACAGGGTCTCTACGAGCAGTACTTC.